These 18 T cell receptor beta chains came from one sample sequenced in a study of blood T cell repertoires in COVID-19. The protocol was immunoSEQ multiplex PCR, while the TCRdb copy is restricted to in-frame clones and leaves out a portion. The sample shows more than 200,000 clones, roughly 80% of them seen only once. The source material was peripheral blood. These receptors all come from a woman older than 75 with active or convalescent COVID-19.

The rearrangement uses TRBV18 and TRBJ1-4; D gene ambiguous. Trimming removed 4 bases from V and 6 bases from J, with 3 bases in between. The CDR3 loop spans 11 amino acids. Germline V gene sequence: CDR1 KGHSH, CDR2 LQKENI. In DNA, the CDR3 is TGTGCCAGCTCACTCGATGAAAAACTGTTTTTT. Its translation is CASSLDEKLFF.

The chain recombines TRBV6-2 or TRBV6-3 with TRBJ1-5, with TRBD1 as a possible D gene (6 bases). V was cut by 0 bases and J by 1 base, with 13 bases left in between. Looked up from germline, CDR1 is MNHEY and CDR2 is SVGEGT. The CDR3 spans 17 residues. CDR3 DNA sequence: TGTGCCAGCAGTTACTCGGGGGCAGGTAGGAGCAATCAGCCCCAGCATTTT. Its protein is CASSYSGAGRSNQPQHF.

The J gene is TRBJ2-7, the V gene TRBV18, with TRBD1 as a possible D gene (6 bases). The germline V gene encodes CDR1 KGHSH and CDR2 LQKENI. This CDR3 contains 15 residues. V shed 1 base and J shed 5 bases, with 15 bases lying between them. CDR3 protein: CASSPRRGTLDEQYF. The CDR3 DNA follows: TGTGCCAGCTCACCACGTAGGGGGACGCTCGACGAGCAGTACTTC.

To note about this clone: The sample has other DNA sequences that encode this CDR3 too. V usage is TRBV5-1 and J usage is TRBJ1-1; tentative D call: TRBD1 (5 bases). V was cut by 5 bases and J by 3 bases, with 14 bases left in between. CDR3 length: 14 residues. Per the germline V gene, CDR1 is SGHRS and CDR2 is YFSETQ. The CDR3 nucleotides are TGCGCCAGCAGACCTGGAGGGGCCGACACTGAAGCTTTCTTT. Protein sequence: CASRPGGADTEAFF. Full variable domain (remainder filled in from reference TRBV5-1 and TRBJ1-1): KAGVTQTPRYLIKTRGQQVTLSCSPISGHRSVSWYQQTPGQGLQFLFEYFSETQRNKGNFPGRFSGRQFSNSRSEMNVSTLELGDSALYLCASRPGGADTEAFFGQGTRLTVV.

The table lists this clone with a few counts. The chain is built from TRBV25-1 and TRBJ2-2, with TRBD1 identical over 9 bases. Looked up from germline, CDR1 is MGHDK and CDR2 is SYGVNS. V lost 8 bases, J lost 4 bases, and 11 bases stayed unmatched. The CDR3 contains 16 residues. The CDR3 DNA sequence: TGTGCCAGCGGCTTCACGGGACAGGGAGTCACCGGGGAGCTGTTTTTT. Translating it yields CASGFTGQGVTGELFF. The variable domain in full, completed from reference TRBV25-1 and TRBJ2-2, reads EADIYQTPRYLVIGTGKKITLECSQTMGHDKMYWYQQDPGMELHLIHYSYGVNSTEKGDLSSESTVSRIRTEHFPLTLESARPSHTSQYLCASGFTGQGVTGELFFGEGSRLTVL.

This clone has only a few counts. V and J are TRBV3-1 (or the pseudogene TRBV3-2) and TRBJ2-1; 11 bases are a match to TRBD2. The V segment lost 0 bases and the J segment 4 bases; nucleotides outside the gene matches: 5. This CDR3 contains 17 residues. Germline CDR1 reads LGHDT; CDR2 reads YNNKEL (reference sequence). CDR3 amino acids: CASSQDSGGVGYNEQFF. As DNA, the CDR3 is TGTGCCAGCAGCCAAGATAGCGGGGGGGTCGGTTACAATGAGCAGTTCTTC.

The V and J genes are TRBV5-1 and TRBJ2-1; 7 bases fit TRBD1. The CDR3 extends over 13 amino acids. The ends lost 5 bases at V and 5 bases at J; junction bases unmatched: 4. The germline CDR1 and CDR2 sequences are SGHRS and YFSETQ. The DNA of the CDR3 is TGCGCCAGCAGAAAGGGACAGAACAATGAGCAGTTCTTC. Protein: CASRKGQNNEQFF.

The gene calls are TRBV5-1 and TRBJ1-6, with 7 bases aligning to TRBD1. The J segment lost 7 bases and the V segment lost 5 bases, leaving 6 bases of the junction unmatched. Germline assignment: CDR1 SGHRS and CDR2 YFSETQ. The CDR3 length is 14 residues. CDR3 bases: TGCGCCAGCAGATACCAGGGGGAGAATTCACCCCTCCACTTT. Its protein is CASRYQGENSPLHF.

The V call is TRBV6-5, the J call TRBJ1-2; possibly TRBD1 for D (5 bases). Germline CDR1 reads MNHEY; CDR2 reads SVGAGI. The CDR3 covers 13 residues. Trimming removed 5 bases from V and 2 bases from J, with 9 bases in between. CDR3 amino acids: CASSQTVNYGYTF. CDR3 sequence (DNA): TGTGCCAGCAGTCAGACAGTCAACTATGGCTACACCTTC.

The rearrangement joins TRBV19 to TRBJ1-2; 9 nucleotides align to TRBD1. The length of the CDR3 is 15 residues. The germline V gene has CDR1 LNHDA and CDR2 SQIVND (reference sequence). The J segment lost 1 base and the V segment lost 4 bases, leaving 4 bases of the junction unmatched. The CDR3: CASSTLTGGNYGYTF. CDR3 nucleotides: TGTGCCAGTAGTACCCTGACAGGGGGTAACTATGGCTACACCTTC.

The chain uses TRBV6-5 and TRBJ1-6, with TRBD1 matching 9 bases. CDR1 MNHEY and CDR2 SVGAGI come from the germline V gene. The CDR3 sequence is 14 residues long. The V gene end was trimmed by 8 bases and the J gene end by 6 bases; junction bases not matched to a gene: 5. CDR3 region: CASVRDRVNSPLHF. CDR3 coding DNA: TGTGCCAGCGTCCGGGACAGGGTTAATTCACCCCTCCACTTT.

This clone was seen more than once but under ten times. The gene calls are TRBV19 and TRBJ1-1; D perhaps matches TRBD1 (5 bases). V was shortened by 3 bases and J by 5 bases, with 10 bases between the two germline ends. Germline values: CDR1 LNHDA, CDR2 SQIVND (reference sequence). This CDR3 is 13 amino acids long. CDR3 sequence (DNA): TGTGCCAGTAGTATGGGGGGTAGGACTGAAGCTTTCTTT. Translating it yields CASSMGGRTEAFF.

The chain uses TRBV6-5 and TRBJ2-7, with TRBD1 matching over 7 bases. V shed 6 bases, J shed 1 base, and the junction held 3 bases outside the gene matches. Germline lookup yields CDR1 MNHEY and CDR2 SVGAGI. This CDR3 contains 13 residues. The CDR3 loop is CASRTGKSYEQYF. The DNA for the CDR3 is TGTGCCAGCAGGACAGGGAAATCCTACGAGCAGTACTTC.

V gene TRBV29-1 combines with J gene TRBJ1-6; maybe TRBD1 (5 bases). V was shortened by 6 bases and J by 9 bases, with 15 bases between the two germline ends. CDR1 and CDR2 (germline): SQVTM, ANQGSEA. The length of the CDR3 is 13 residues. CDR3 in DNA: TGCAGCGTCCCCGGGGGTACGGGTTCACCCCTCCACTTT. Protein product: CSVPGGTGSPLHF.

V is TRBV24-1 and J is TRBJ2-2; 7 nucleotides match TRBD1. The CDR3 loop spans 16 amino acids. Germline trimming cut 3 bases from V and 5 bases from J; bases unmatched to any gene: 8. Germline V gives CDR1 KGHDR, CDR2 SFDVKD. The CDR3 sequence is CATSDPTKGATGELFF. CDR3 DNA: TGTGCCACCAGTGATCCTACGAAGGGGGCAACCGGGGAGCTGTTTTTT.

The chain is built from TRBV10-3 and TRBJ1-2; a possible D gene is TRBD1 (6 bases). Germline assignment: CDR1 ENHRY and CDR2 SYGVKD. The CDR3 has 13 residues. Trimming cost V 6 bases and J 1 base, with 9 bases left between them. The CDR3 DNA reads as TGTGCCATCAGAATGGACAGTAACTATGGCTACACCTTC. This gives the protein CAIRMDSNYGYTF.

V is TRBV12-3 or TRBV12-4 and J is TRBJ1-4; 7 nucleotides line up with TRBD1. The ends lost 7 bases at V and 3 bases at J; junction bases unmatched: 2. CDR3 length equals 13 residues. CDR3 in amino acids: CASTQGANEKLFF. The CDR3 region has the DNA TGTGCCAGCACCCAGGGGGCTAATGAAAAACTGTTTTTT.

The chain couples TRBV7-2 to TRBJ1-1; weak D call: TRBD1 (5 bases). This CDR3 comprises 16 residues. The V gene's germline CDR1 is SGHTA and CDR2 FQGNSA. Deletions cut 4 bases from V and 2 bases from J, with 17 bases between. This CDR3 is CASSYPAMTVNTEAFF. In nucleotides, the CDR3 is TGTGCCAGCAGCTACCCCGCGATGACAGTAAACACTGAAGCTTTCTTT.